The rows below give T cell receptor beta chains drawn from one sample of a study of response to subunit inactivated influenza vaccine. From the RT-PCR reads, TCRdb called clonotypes with MiXCR, one entry per CDR3 protein. Of around 320,000 distinct CDR3 sequences in the sample, 20% to 25% are singletons; the top ten hold over 9%. The starting material was PBMCs from blood, obtained less than 22 months after vaccination. Receptors originate from a man in his fifties or sixties who received an inactivated influenza vaccine. Both conserved end residues are part of each CDR3. Each record gives: J gene, D gene, clone size, V gene, CDR3 DNA, CDR3 protein. D genes are given only for firm matches. Clone sizes are given selectively: once, few, many, or a class where the clone is expanded.

TRBJ1-1	.	.	TRBV21-1	TGTGCCAGCAGCAAAGCCCAAGTGCAGGGGGCTGGATACCCGAACACTGAAGCTTTCTTT	CASSKAQVQGAGYPNTEAFF
TRBJ2-5	TRBD2	.	TRBV4-2	TGTGCCAGCAGCCCACACTTCTCTCTAGCGGGGGGGCAAGAGACCCAGTACTTC	CASSPHFSLAGGQETQYF
TRBJ1-2	.	few	TRBV6-1	TGTGCCAGCAGTAGACAGCCAGGTGGAGGCTACACCTTC	CASSRQPGGGYTF
TRBJ2-3	.	.	TRBV7-2	TGTGCCAGCAGCAAGGGACAACATACGCAGTATTTT	CASSKGQHTQYF
TRBJ2-5	.	few	TRBV5-1	TGCGCCAGCAGCTCGACCTCAGGGGTTCAAGAGACCCAGTACTTC	CASSSTSGVQETQYF
TRBJ1-2	TRBD1	.	TRBV20-1	TGCAGTGCTAGAGGAAGACAGGGCTCGGGCTATGGCTACACCTTC	CSARGRQGSGYGYTF
TRBJ1-6	.	many	TRBV4-3	TGCGCCAGCAGCCAGGGCCCAAGGGCACCCCTCCACTTT	CASSQGPRAPLHF
TRBJ2-1	TRBD2	.	TRBV20-1	TGCAGTGCTAGAGATTTGGGGACTAGCGGGGCGAATTACAATGAGCAGTTCTTC	CSARDLGTSGANYNEQFF
TRBJ1-2	.	.	TRBV20-1	TGCAGTGCTAGAGTGGGCCCCCGGACCCGCTATGGCTACACCTTC	CSARVGPRTRYGYTF
TRBJ1-1	.	.	TRBV4-2	TGTGCCAGCAGCCAAGTAAGGCAGCCAACTGAAGCTTTCTTT	CASSQVRQPTEAFF
TRBJ2-5	TRBD1	.	TRBV24-1	TGTGCCACTAGGGGGGGCGGACAGGGGGAAGAGACCCAGTACTTC	CATRGGGQGEETQYF
TRBJ2-1	TRBD1	.	TRBV4-1	TGCGCCAGCAGCCAGGGACAGGGGATTCAGAATGAGCAGTTCTTC	CASSQGQGIQNEQFF
TRBJ1-1	.	.	TRBV4-1	TGCGCCAGCAGCCGAGCCGGCTCCTGGGATACTGAAGCTTTCTTT	CASSRAGSWDTEAFF
TRBJ1-2	.	few	TRBV20-1	TGCAGTGCTAGAGCCTCTGCCAGGGCCCATGGCTACACCTTC	CSARASARAHGYTF
TRBJ2-3	.	.	TRBV29-1	TGCAGCGTGGATCAAGTTTGGGCAGATACGCAGTATTTT	CSVDQVWADTQYF
TRBJ1-2	.	many	TRBV7-8	TGTGCCAGCAGCCGAGATGGGGGGCGGAACTATGGCTACACCTTC	CASSRDGGRNYGYTF
TRBJ2-1	TRBD2	few	TRBV20-1	TGCAGTGCTAGGCTCAGGACTAGCGGGAGCTTGAATGAGCAGTTCTTC	CSARLRTSGSLNEQFF
TRBJ1-5	.	few	TRBV7-2	TGTGCCAGCAGCGTACAGTTGGGAACTAGCAATCAGCCCCAGCATTTT	CASSVQLGTSNQPQHF